These 2 T cell receptor beta chains share one sample of origin, sequenced in a study of response to subunit inactivated influenza vaccine. TCRdb called the RT-PCR reads again in MiXCR, with one record for every CDR3 protein. The sample yields around 160,000 distinct CDR3 sequences, about 11% seen once. The starting material was non-naive T cells sorted from PBMCs, obtained 45 days after vaccination. Source of these receptors: a man aged 50 to 59 who received an inactivated influenza vaccine.

V gene TRBV15 combines with J gene TRBJ2-7, with D perhaps TRBD1 or TRBD2 (5 bases each). The CDR3 has 15 residues. The V gene's germline CDR1 is LNHNV and CDR2 YYDKDF (reference sequence). V was cut by 1 base and J by 2 bases, with 12 bases left in between. CDR3 sequence: CATSRGGTFAYEQYF. CDR3 sequence (DNA): TGTGCCACCAGCAGAGGAGGGACGTTCGCCTACGAGCAGTACTTC. The variable domain in full, with the rest retrieved from reference TRBV15 and TRBJ2-7, is DAMVIQNPRYQVTQFGKPVTLSCSQTLNHNVMYWYQQKSSQAPKLLFHYYDKDFNNEADTPDNFQSRRPNTSFCFLDIRSPGLGDTAMYLCATSRGGTFAYEQYFGPGTRLTVT.

This clonotype was seen a handful of times. The chain employs TRBV9 and TRBJ2-2; D possibly corresponds to TRBD2 (6 bases). The V end was cut by 3 bases, the J end by 2 bases, with 14 bases between. Germline CDR1 and CDR2: SGDLS and YYNGEE. The CDR3 covers 16 residues. CDR3 protein: CASSARDFLNTGELFF. CDR3 coding DNA: TGTGCCAGCAGCGCGCGGGACTTTTTAAACACCGGGGAGCTGTTTTTT.